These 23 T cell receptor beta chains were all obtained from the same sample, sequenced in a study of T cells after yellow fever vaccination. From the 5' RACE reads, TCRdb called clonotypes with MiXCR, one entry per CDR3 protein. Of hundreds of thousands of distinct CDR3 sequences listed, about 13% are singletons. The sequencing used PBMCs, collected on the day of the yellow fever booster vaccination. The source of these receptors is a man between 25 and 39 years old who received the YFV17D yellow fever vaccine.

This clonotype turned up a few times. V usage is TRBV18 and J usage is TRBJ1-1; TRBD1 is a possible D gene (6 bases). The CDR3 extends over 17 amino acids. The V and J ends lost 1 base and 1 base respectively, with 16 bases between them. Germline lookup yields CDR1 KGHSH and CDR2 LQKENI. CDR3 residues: CASSPRVTGDQNTEAFF. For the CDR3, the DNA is TGTGCCAGCTCACCACGTGTGACAGGCGACCAGAACACTGAAGCTTTCTTT. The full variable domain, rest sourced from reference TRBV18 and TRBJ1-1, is NAGVMQNPRHLVRRRGQEARLRCSPMKGHSHVYWYRQLPEEGLKFMVYLQKENIIDESGMPKERFSAEFPKEGPSILRIQQVVRGDSAAYFCASSPRVTGDQNTEAFFGQGTRLTVV.

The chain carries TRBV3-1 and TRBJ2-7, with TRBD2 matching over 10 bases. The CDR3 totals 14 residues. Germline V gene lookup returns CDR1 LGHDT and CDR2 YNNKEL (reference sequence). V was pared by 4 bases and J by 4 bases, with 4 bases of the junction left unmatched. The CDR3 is CASSPLAGKYEQYF. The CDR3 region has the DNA TGTGCCAGCAGCCCACTAGCGGGAAAATACGAGCAGTACTTC.

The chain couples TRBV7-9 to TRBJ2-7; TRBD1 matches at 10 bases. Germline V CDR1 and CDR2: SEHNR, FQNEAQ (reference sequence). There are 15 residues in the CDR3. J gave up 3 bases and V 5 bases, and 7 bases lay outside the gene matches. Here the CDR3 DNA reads TGTGCCAGCAGCCAGGTGACAGGGGGCTTCTACGAGCAGTACTTC. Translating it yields CASSQVTGGFYEQYF.

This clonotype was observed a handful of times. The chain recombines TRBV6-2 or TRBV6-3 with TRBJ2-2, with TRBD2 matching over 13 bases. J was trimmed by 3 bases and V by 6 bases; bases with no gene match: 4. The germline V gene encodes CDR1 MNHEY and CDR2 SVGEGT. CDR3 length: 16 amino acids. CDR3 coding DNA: TGTGCCAGCAGAGGAGGACTAGCGGGAGACACCGGGGAGCTGTTTTTT. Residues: CASRGGLAGDTGELFF.

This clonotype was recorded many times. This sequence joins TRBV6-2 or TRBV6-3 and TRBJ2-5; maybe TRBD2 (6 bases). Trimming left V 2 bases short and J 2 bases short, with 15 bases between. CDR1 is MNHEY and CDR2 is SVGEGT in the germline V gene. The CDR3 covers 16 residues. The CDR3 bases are TGTGCCAGCAGTTACCGCGGGACCTTAATTCAAGAGACCCAGTACTTC. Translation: CASSYRGTLIQETQYF.

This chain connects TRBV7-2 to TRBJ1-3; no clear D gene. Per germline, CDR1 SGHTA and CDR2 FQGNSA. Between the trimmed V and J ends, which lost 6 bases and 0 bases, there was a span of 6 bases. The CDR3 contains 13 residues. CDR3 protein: CASRAGSGNTIYF. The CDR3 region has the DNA TGTGCCAGCAGGGCCGGCTCTGGAAACACCATATATTTT.

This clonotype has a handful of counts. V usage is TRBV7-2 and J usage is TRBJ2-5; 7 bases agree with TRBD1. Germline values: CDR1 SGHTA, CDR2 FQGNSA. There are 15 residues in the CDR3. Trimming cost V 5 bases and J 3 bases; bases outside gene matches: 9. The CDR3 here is CASSPGDRLKETQYF. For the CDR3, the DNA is TGTGCCAGCAGCCCCGGGGACAGACTAAAAGAGACCCAGTACTTC. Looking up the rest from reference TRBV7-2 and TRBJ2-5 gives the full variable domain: GAGVSQSPSNKVTEKGKDVELRCDPISGHTALYWYRQSLGQGLEFLIYFQGNSAPDKSGLPSDRFSAERTGGSVSTLTIQRTQQEDSAVYLCASSPGDRLKETQYFGPGTRLLVL.

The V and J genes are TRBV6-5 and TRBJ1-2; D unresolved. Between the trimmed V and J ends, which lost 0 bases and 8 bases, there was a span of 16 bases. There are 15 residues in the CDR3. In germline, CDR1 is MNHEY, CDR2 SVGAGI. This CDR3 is CASSYSFSTLLGYTF. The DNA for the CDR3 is TGTGCCAGCAGTTACTCGTTTTCTACACTCCTGGGCTACACCTTC.

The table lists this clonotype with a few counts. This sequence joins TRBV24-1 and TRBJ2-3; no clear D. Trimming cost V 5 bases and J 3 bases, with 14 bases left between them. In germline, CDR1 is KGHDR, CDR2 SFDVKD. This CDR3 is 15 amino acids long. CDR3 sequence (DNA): TGTGCCACCAGTGCAAAGTCTCTACGGACAGATACGCAGTATTTT. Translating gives CATSAKSLRTDTQYF.

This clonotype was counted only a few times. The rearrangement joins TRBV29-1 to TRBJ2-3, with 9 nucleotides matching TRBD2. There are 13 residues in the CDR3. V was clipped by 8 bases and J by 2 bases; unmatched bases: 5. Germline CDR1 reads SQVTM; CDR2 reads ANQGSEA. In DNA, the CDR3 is TGCAGCTTGACTAGCGGAATCACAGATACGCAGTATTTT. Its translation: CSLTSGITDTQYF.

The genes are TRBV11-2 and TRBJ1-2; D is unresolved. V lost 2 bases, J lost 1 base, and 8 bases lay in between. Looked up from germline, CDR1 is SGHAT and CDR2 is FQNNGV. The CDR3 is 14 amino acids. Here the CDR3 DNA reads TGTGCCAGCAGCTTATGGAGTTATAACTATGGCTACACCTTC. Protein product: CASSLWSYNYGYTF.

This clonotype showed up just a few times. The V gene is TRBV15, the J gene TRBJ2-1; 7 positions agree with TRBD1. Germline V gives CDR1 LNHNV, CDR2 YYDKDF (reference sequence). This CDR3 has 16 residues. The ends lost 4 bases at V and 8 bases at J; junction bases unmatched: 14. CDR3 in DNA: TGTGCCACCAGCATAAGAGGACAGGTAATGTCCCATGAGCAGTTCTTC. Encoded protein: CATSIRGQVMSHEQFF.

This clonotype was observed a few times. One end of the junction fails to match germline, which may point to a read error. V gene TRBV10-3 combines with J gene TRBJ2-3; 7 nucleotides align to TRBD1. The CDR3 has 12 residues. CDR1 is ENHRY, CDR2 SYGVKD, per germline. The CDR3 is CAISEGTETQYF. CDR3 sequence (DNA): TGTGCCATCAGTGAGGGGACAGAAACGCAGTATTTT.

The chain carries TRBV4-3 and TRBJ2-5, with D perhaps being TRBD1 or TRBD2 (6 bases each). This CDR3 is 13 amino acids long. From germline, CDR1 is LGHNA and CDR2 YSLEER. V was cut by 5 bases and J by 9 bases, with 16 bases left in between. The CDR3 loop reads CASSFGVEGAQYF. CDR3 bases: TGCGCCAGCAGCTTCGGGGTGGAGGGGGCCCAGTACTTC.

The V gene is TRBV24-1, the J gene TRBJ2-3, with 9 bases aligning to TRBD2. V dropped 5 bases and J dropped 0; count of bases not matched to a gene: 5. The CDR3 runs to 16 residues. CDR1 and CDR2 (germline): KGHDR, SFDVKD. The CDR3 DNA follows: TGTGCCACCAGTGCTGGGCTAGCGGGGAGCACAGATACGCAGTATTTT. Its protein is CATSAGLAGSTDTQYF.

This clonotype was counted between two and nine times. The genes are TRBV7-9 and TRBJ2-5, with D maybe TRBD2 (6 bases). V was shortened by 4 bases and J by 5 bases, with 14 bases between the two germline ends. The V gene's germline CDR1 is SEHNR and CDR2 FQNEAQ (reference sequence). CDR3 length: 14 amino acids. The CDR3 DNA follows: TGTGCCAGCAGCTCGCAGACTAGTAAGGAGACCCAGTACTTC. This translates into CASSSQTSKETQYF.

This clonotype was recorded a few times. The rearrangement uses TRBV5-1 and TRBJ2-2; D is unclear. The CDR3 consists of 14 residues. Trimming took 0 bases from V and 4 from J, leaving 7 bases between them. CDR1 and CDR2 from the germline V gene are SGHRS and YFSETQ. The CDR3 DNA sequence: TGCGCCAGCAGCTTGGTAGAGCGCACCGGGGAGCTGTTTTTT. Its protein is CASSLVERTGELFF.

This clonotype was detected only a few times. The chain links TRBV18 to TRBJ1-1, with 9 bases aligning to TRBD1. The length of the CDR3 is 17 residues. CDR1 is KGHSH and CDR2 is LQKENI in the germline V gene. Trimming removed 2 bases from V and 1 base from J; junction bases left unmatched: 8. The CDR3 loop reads CASSPGTGRSANTEAFF. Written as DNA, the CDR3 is TGTGCCAGCTCACCAGGGACAGGGCGATCGGCGAACACTGAAGCTTTCTTT.

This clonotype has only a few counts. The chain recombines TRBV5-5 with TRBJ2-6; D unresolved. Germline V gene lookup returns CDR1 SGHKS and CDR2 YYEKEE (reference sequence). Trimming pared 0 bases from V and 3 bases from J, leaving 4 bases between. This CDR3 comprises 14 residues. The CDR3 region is CASSLGFGANVLTF. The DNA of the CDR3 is TGTGCCAGCAGCTTGGGTTTTGGGGCCAACGTCCTGACTTTC.

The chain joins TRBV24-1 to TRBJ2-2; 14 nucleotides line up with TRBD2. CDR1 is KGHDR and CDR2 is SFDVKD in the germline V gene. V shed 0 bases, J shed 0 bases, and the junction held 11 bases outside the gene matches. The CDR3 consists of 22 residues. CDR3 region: CATSDLHGLAGGTTPNTGELFF. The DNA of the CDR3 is TGTGCCACCAGTGATTTGCACGGACTAGCGGGAGGAACGACTCCGAACACCGGGGAGCTGTTTTTT.

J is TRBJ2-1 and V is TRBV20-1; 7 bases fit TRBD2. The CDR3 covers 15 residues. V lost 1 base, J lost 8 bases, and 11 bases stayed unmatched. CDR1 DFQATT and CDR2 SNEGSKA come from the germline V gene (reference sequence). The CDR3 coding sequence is TGCAGTGCTAGAGTCGGGACTAACTCAGGCGATGAGCAGTTCTTC. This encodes CSARVGTNSGDEQFF.

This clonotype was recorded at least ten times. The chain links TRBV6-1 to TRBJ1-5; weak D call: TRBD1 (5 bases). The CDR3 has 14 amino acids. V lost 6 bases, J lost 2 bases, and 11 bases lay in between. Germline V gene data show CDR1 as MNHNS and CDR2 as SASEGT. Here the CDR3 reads CASRDGGGNQPQHF. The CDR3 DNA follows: TGTGCCAGCAGGGACGGAGGGGGCAATCAGCCCCAGCATTTT.

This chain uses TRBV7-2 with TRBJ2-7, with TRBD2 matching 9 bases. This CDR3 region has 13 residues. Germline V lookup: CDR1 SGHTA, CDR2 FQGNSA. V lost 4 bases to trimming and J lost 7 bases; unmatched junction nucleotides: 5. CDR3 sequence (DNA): TGTGCCAGCAGCTCCCAACTAGCGGGTGAGCAGTACTTC. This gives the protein CASSSQLAGEQYF.